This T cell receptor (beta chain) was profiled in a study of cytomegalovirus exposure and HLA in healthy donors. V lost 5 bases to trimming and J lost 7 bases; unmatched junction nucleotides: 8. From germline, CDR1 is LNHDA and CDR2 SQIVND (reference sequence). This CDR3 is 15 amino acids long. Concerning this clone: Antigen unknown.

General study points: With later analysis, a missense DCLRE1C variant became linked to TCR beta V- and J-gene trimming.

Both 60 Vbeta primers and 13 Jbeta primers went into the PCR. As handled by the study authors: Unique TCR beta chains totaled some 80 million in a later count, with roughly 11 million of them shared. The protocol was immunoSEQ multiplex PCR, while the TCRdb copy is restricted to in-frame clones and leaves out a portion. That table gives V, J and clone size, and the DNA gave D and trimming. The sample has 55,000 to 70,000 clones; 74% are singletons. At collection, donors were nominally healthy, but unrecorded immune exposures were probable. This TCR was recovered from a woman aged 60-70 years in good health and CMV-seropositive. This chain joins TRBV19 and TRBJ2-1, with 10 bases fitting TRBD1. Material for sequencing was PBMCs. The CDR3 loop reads CASSLRQGAGNEQFF. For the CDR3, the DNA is TGTGCCAGTAGTCTCCGACAGGGGGCTGGAAATGAGCAGTTCTTC. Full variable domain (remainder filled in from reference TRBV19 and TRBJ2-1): DGGITQSPKYLFRKEGQNVTLSCEQNLNHDAMYWYRQDPGQGLRLIYYSQIVNDFQKGDIAEGYSVSREKKESFPLTVTSAQKNPTAFYLCASSLRQGAGNEQFFGPGTRLTVL.